These 31 T cell receptor beta chains originate from one sample sequenced in a study of glioma-infiltrating T cells after dendritic cell vaccination. Clones were sequenced by immunoSEQ multiplex PCR, and TCRdb holds only the in-frame ones, with some missing. The sample holds tens of thousands of clones; 85% to 90% are singletons and the top ten take just under 3%. Sequenced here: blood, sampled before dendritic cell vaccination. These receptors were collected from a human donor with glioblastoma.

This clone was seen only a few times. The rearrangement links TRBV4-3 to TRBJ1-5; D not certain. Germline CDR1 and CDR2: LGHNA and YSLEER. The CDR3 extends over 14 amino acids. V lost 1 base to trimming and J lost 9 bases, with 13 bases between them. The CDR3 loop is CASSQVSGRGPQHF. DNA of the CDR3: TGCGCCAGCAGCCAAGTGTCAGGCCGGGGGCCCCAGCATTTT.

The rearrangement links TRBV29-1 to TRBJ2-7; TRBD1 agrees at 8 bases. Germline lookup yields CDR1 SQVTM and CDR2 ANQGSEA. V shed 2 bases, J shed 6 bases, and the junction held 6 bases outside the gene matches. CDR3 length: 13 residues. CDR3 protein: CSVETRQGSEQYF. The CDR3 nucleotides are TGCAGCGTTGAAACCCGACAGGGGAGCGAGCAGTACTTC.

V gene TRBV11-2 combines with J gene TRBJ2-3; 13 nucleotides agree with TRBD2. V was clipped by 1 base and J by 14 bases; unmatched bases: 6. CDR1 and CDR2 from the germline V gene are SGHAT and FQNNGV. The CDR3 runs to 14 residues. CDR3 loop: CASSLGLAGGGRYF. The CDR3 DNA reads as TGTGCCAGCAGCTTAGGACTAGCGGGGGGCGGTAGGTATTTT.

J is TRBJ2-2 and V is TRBV5-1, with D uncertain. The V end was cut by 0 bases, the J end by 6 bases, with 3 bases between. The CDR3 contains 12 residues. Per the germline V gene, CDR1 is SGHRS and CDR2 is YFSETQ. The chain's CDR3 is CASSLGAGELFF. The CDR3, as DNA: TGCGCCAGCAGCTTGGGAGCCGGGGAGCTGTTTTTT.

The V call is TRBV7-9, the J call TRBJ2-1, with D uncertain. Germline values: CDR1 SEHNR, CDR2 FQNEAQ (reference sequence). The V end was cut by 7 bases, the J end by 0 bases, with 16 bases between. The CDR3 totals 16 residues. For the CDR3, the DNA is TGTGCCAGCACGTCCCTCACTCGGAGCTCCTACAATGAGCAGTTCTTC. Its translation is CASTSLTRSSYNEQFF.

The chain links TRBV25-1 to TRBJ1-4, with 8 nucleotides matching TRBD1. J lost 6 bases, V lost 3 bases, and 6 bases had no gene match. Germline V gene data show CDR1 as MGHDK and CDR2 as SYGVNS. This CDR3 contains 15 residues. The DNA of the CDR3 is TGTGCCAGCAGTGATCCCCAGACAGGGGATGAAAAACTGTTTTTT. Protein sequence: CASSDPQTGDEKLFF.

The rearrangement joins TRBV23-1 to TRBJ1-3; TRBD1 is a possible D gene (5 bases). TRBV23-1 is an ORF; its function is uncertain. V was clipped by 2 bases and J by 2 bases, with 10 bases between them. The CDR3 is 15 amino acids. The CDR3 reads CASSQPDSPGNTIYF. CDR3 nucleotide sequence: TGCGCCAGCAGTCAACCAGACAGTCCTGGAAACACCATATATTTT.

V usage is TRBV9 and J usage is TRBJ2-3; D not certain. Germline loops: CDR1 SGDLS, CDR2 YYNGEE. There are 14 residues in the CDR3. Deletions cut 3 bases from V and 3 bases from J, with 11 bases between. The CDR3 region is CASSAAPTTDTQYF. CDR3 coding DNA: TGTGCCAGCAGCGCTGCCCCGACAACAGATACGCAGTATTTT.

Here the CDR3 reads CASSSPGQPTEAFF. CDR3 DNA: TGTGCCAGCAGTTCCCCGGGACAGCCCACTGAAGCTTTCTTT. The rearrangement links TRBV27 to TRBJ1-1; TRBD1 matches 7 bases. Germline V CDR1 and CDR2: MNHEY, SMNVEV (reference sequence). J gave up 4 bases and V 4 bases, and 6 bases lay outside the gene matches. The CDR3 totals 14 residues.

In this sample, this clone turned up once. The V and J genes are TRBV29-1 and TRBJ1-1; D call uncertain. Trimming removed 1 base at V and 5 bases at J, with 11 bases between. Germline-derived CDR1 and CDR2 are SQVTM and ANQGSEA. The CDR3 totals 13 residues. The CDR3 is CSVEAVTATEAFF. CDR3 sequence (DNA): TGCAGCGTTGAAGCGGTTACAGCTACTGAAGCTTTCTTT.

The rearrangement links TRBV25-1 to TRBJ2-1; 7 positions agree with TRBD1. CDR3 length equals 12 residues. Germline V gene lookup returns CDR1 MGHDK and CDR2 SYGVNS. V gave up 5 bases and J gave up 6 bases; unmatched junction bases: 1. This CDR3 is CASSTGVNEQFF. The CDR3 DNA reads TGTGCCAGCAGTACAGGGGTCAATGAGCAGTTCTTC.

This rearrangement joins TRBV18 to TRBJ2-7; D is undetermined. Germline values: CDR1 KGHSH, CDR2 LQKENI. Deletions cut 3 bases from V and 2 bases from J, with 11 bases between. CDR3 size: 14 residues. The CDR3 bases are TGTGCCAGCTCACCCAAAGCTCAAGCCTACGAGCAGTACTTC. Its translation: CASSPKAQAYEQYF.

This clone was detected only a few times. This chain links TRBV7-9 with TRBJ1-4; no definite D call. CDR3 length: 14 amino acids. The V and J ends lost 7 bases and 8 bases respectively, with 17 bases between them. Germline CDR1 and CDR2: SEHNR and FQNEAQ (reference sequence). The CDR3 is CASIAAGRREKLFF. The CDR3 coding sequence is TGTGCCAGCATCGCAGCCGGCCGGCGGGAAAAACTGTTTTTT.

This clone was found once. The V call is TRBV5-1, the J call TRBJ2-2, with a weak D call TRBD2 (6 bases). Trimming took 6 bases from V and 10 from J, leaving 13 bases between them. CDR1 and CDR2 from the germline V gene are SGHRS and YFSETQ. This CDR3 has 12 residues. CDR3 in DNA: TGCGCCAGCACCCCCGGGGGATTGGAGCTGTTTTTT. Its translation is CASTPGGLELFF.

The V call is TRBV2, the J call TRBJ1-4; 10 nucleotides line up with TRBD1. The CDR3 is made up of 13 amino acids. With 5 bases clipped from V and 8 bases from J, the junction kept 2 bases outside the gene matches. Germline-derived CDR1 and CDR2 are SNHLY and FYNNEI. The CDR3, as DNA: TGTGCCAGCAGTCCGGGACAGGGGGAAAAACTGTTTTTT. Translated, it gives CASSPGQGEKLFF.

This clone was found a few times. The rearrangement joins TRBV27 to TRBJ2-7, with 8 nucleotides matching TRBD2. The CDR3 extends over 13 amino acids. Looked up from germline, CDR1 is MNHEY and CDR2 is SMNVEV (reference sequence). J lost 5 bases, V lost 7 bases, and 7 bases had no gene match. In nucleotides, the CDR3 is TGTGCCAGCAAAACCGGGACTAGTGACGAGCAGTACTTC. The encoded protein is CASKTGTSDEQYF.

The chain has TRBV7-9 and TRBJ1-2, with TRBD1 as a possible D gene (6 bases). V was shortened by 4 bases and J by 4 bases, with 10 bases between the two germline ends. CDR3 length: 13 amino acids. The V gene's germline CDR1 is SEHNR and CDR2 FQNEAQ (reference sequence). The CDR3 sequence: CASSYDRSYGYTF. The CDR3 DNA follows: TGTGCCAGCAGCTATGACAGGAGCTATGGCTACACCTTC.

This clone was found a few times. The rearrangement uses TRBV10-3 and TRBJ1-2; D gene ambiguous. Trimming took 0 bases from V and 4 from J, leaving 15 bases between them. Germline CDR1 ENHRY, CDR2 SYGVKD. The CDR3 loop spans 16 amino acids. The CDR3 here is CAISESADPEAYGYTF. CDR3 nucleotides: TGTGCCATCAGTGAGTCGGCGGACCCGGAGGCCTATGGCTACACCTTC.

The V and J genes are TRBV4-3 and TRBJ1-1; the D gene is possibly TRBD1 (5 bases). This CDR3 has 15 residues. Germline V lookup: CDR1 LGHNA, CDR2 YSLEER. Trimming cost V 0 bases and J 3 bases, with 11 bases left between them. The CDR3 region has the DNA TGCGCCAGCAGCCAAGACAGGGTGTGGGACACTGAAGCTTTCTTT. Its protein is CASSQDRVWDTEAFF.

The chain combines TRBV4-2 with TRBJ2-1, with D possibly being TRBD2 (7 bases). In germline, CDR1 is LGHNA, CDR2 YNFKEQ. Deletions cut 4 bases from V and 9 bases from J, with 28 bases between. The CDR3 totals 18 residues. Here the CDR3 DNA reads TGTGCCAGCAGCCCCAGAGGGCTAGCGGAGGGGGGGCGGAGTGAGCAGTTCTTC. This translates into CASSPRGLAEGGRSEQFF.

The J gene is TRBJ2-5, the V gene TRBV5-4, with D perhaps TRBD1 (5 bases). Looked up from germline, CDR1 is SGHNT and CDR2 is YYREEE (reference sequence). The V gene lost 3 bases and the J gene lost 1 base, with 13 bases spanning the gap. This CDR3 comprises 15 residues. CDR3 coding DNA: TGTGCCAGCAGCTCACCCCCGCAGGGCCAAGAGACCCAGTACTTC. It is translated as CASSSPPQGQETQYF.

The chain employs TRBV5-4 and TRBJ2-3, with 9 nucleotides matching TRBD2. The V and J ends lost 3 bases and 8 bases, in that order; junction bases with no gene match: 10. The CDR3 length is 15 residues. Per the germline V gene, CDR1 is SGHNT and CDR2 is YYREEE (reference sequence). CDR3 sequence (DNA): TGTGCCAGCAGCTCCAGGCGGGAGGGCCAGGGTACGCAGTATTTT. It translates to CASSSRREGQGTQYF.

V usage is TRBV19 and J usage is TRBJ2-1; the D gene is possibly TRBD1 (6 bases). The length of the CDR3 is 15 residues. Trimming removed 7 bases from V and 2 bases from J, with 15 bases in between. Germline values: CDR1 LNHDA, CDR2 SQIVND (reference sequence). CDR3 region: CASNPGAIAYNEQFF. In nucleotides, the CDR3 is TGTGCCAGTAACCCAGGGGCAATCGCCTACAATGAGCAGTTCTTC.

The rearrangement joins TRBV5-1 to TRBJ2-1; D possibly corresponds to TRBD1 (5 bases). Trimming stripped 4 bases from V and 4 bases from J, with 12 bases between. Germline lookup yields CDR1 SGHRS and CDR2 YFSETQ. The CDR3 is 14 amino acids. CDR3 sequence: CASSPGDSYNEQFF. The CDR3 DNA sequence: TGCGCCAGCAGCCCAGGCGACAGTTACAATGAGCAGTTCTTC.

The chain has TRBV19 and TRBJ2-5; TRBD2 matches at 10 bases. This CDR3 is built from 15 residues. In germline, CDR1 is LNHDA, CDR2 SQIVND (reference sequence). Germline trimming cut 7 bases from V and 3 bases from J; bases unmatched to any gene: 8. Here the CDR3 reads CASTSGGAGEETQYF. The CDR3 DNA follows: TGTGCCAGTACGAGCGGGGGGGCCGGGGAAGAGACCCAGTACTTC.

CDR3 nucleotides: TGTGCCAGCAGTTCTCGGGGATATCATGGCTACACCTTC. Translation: CASSSRGYHGYTF. The chain joins TRBV7-2 to TRBJ1-2; no reliable D call. Germline CDR1 and CDR2: SGHTA and FQGNSA. The length of the CDR3 is 13 residues. V lost 6 bases to trimming and J lost 6 bases, with 14 bases between them.

The chain has TRBV6-5 and TRBJ2-6; tentatively, D is TRBD1 (5 bases). Trimming shortened V by 7 bases and J by 0 bases, and 10 bases separated the two germline ends. The V gene's germline CDR1 is MNHEY and CDR2 SVGAGI. This CDR3 spans 15 amino acids. The CDR3 spells CASTRDSSGANVLTF. DNA of the CDR3: TGTGCCAGCACCAGAGACAGCTCTGGGGCCAACGTCCTGACTTTC.

Only one count was recorded for this clone. The chain employs TRBV2 and TRBJ2-2; TRBD2 agrees at 11 bases. J was trimmed by 2 bases and V by 4 bases; bases with no gene match: 9. From germline, CDR1 is SNHLY and CDR2 FYNNEI. The CDR3 spans 18 residues. This chain's CDR3 is CASSASLGLAGNTGELFF. The CDR3 DNA follows: TGTGCCAGCAGTGCTTCCCTCGGACTAGCGGGTAACACCGGGGAGCTGTTTTTT.

V usage is TRBV6-1 and J usage is TRBJ1-2; 9 nucleotides match TRBD1. CDR1 and CDR2 (germline): MNHNS, SASEGT. The CDR3 totals 15 residues. Germline trimming cut 1 base from V and 12 bases from J; bases unmatched to any gene: 12. The DNA for the CDR3 is TGTGCCAGCAGTGAAGGGCTTTGGGACAGGGCAGGCAACACCTTC. Translation: CASSEGLWDRAGNTF.

The table lists this clone with a count of one. This chain uses TRBV5-1 with TRBJ1-1; D unresolved. Looked up from germline, CDR1 is SGHRS and CDR2 is YFSETQ. The CDR3 is 13 residues long. V lost 4 bases to trimming and J lost 0 bases, with 7 bases between them. CDR3 coding DNA: TGCGCCAGCAGCCTTGAGATGAACACTGAAGCTTTCTTT. Translating gives CASSLEMNTEAFF.

The chain combines TRBV9 with TRBJ2-2; D not certain. The CDR3 loop spans 14 amino acids. Germline CDR1 is SGDLS and CDR2 is YYNGEE. Trimming took off 0 bases at V and 7 bases at J, with 10 bases between the two ends. The CDR3 loop is CASSVDHSGGELFF. The CDR3 DNA is TGTGCCAGCAGCGTAGACCACAGTGGCGGGGAGCTGTTTTTT.